The 9 T cell receptor beta chains presented below share a single source sample, sequenced in a study of early T cells in non-severe SARS-CoV-2 infection. TCRdb analysed the 5' RACE reads with MiXCR anew, one entry per CDR3 protein. The sample has around 62,000 distinct CDR3 sequences, around 4.6% seen once. Material for sequencing was whole blood. These receptors originate from an adult who was a healthcare worker with PCR-confirmed SARS-CoV-2 infection or an uninfected control (not recorded which).

This clonotype was seen a handful of times. The gene calls are TRBV7-9 and TRBJ1-5; D remains ambiguous. V lost 5 bases and J 0 bases, leaving 8 bases between the germline ends. Germline CDR1 and CDR2: SEHNR and FQNEAQ (reference sequence). The CDR3 runs 14 residues. The CDR3 sequence: CASSVDYSNQPQHF. The DNA for the CDR3 is TGTGCCAGCAGCGTAGACTATAGCAATCAGCCCCAGCATTTT.

V is TRBV11-3 and J is TRBJ2-3, with unresolved D. The germline V and J ends were trimmed by 0 bases and 0 bases, with 7 bases remaining between them. Germline values: CDR1 SGHNT, CDR2 YENEEA. The CDR3 runs to 15 residues. CDR3 in DNA: TGTGCCAGCAGCTTAGACGGACCTAGCACAGATACGCAGTATTTT. This codes for CASSLDGPSTDTQYF.

The chain links TRBV25-1 to TRBJ1-2; D gene ambiguous. Trimming took off 7 bases at V and 2 bases at J, with 8 bases between the two ends. This CDR3 is 12 amino acids long. The germline V gene encodes CDR1 MGHDK and CDR2 SYGVNS. The CDR3 nucleotides are TGTGCCAGCATGGATCAGAACTATGGCTACACCTTC. Encoded protein: CASMDQNYGYTF.

The table lists this clonotype with many counts. The chain joins TRBV6-5 to TRBJ2-2; D gene uncertain. The CDR3 is 14 residues long. CDR1 is MNHEY, CDR2 SVGAGI, per germline. Trimming removed 7 bases at V and 1 base at J, with 10 bases between. The CDR3 DNA sequence: TGTGCCAGCACACTCGCGGAGAACACCGGGGAGCTGTTTTTT. This encodes CASTLAENTGELFF.

In its sample, this clonotype was seen many times. This chain links TRBV7-9 with TRBJ2-6; 7 positions agree with TRBD1. J gave up 0 bases and V 7 bases, and 9 bases lay outside the gene matches. This CDR3 comprises 17 residues. The germline gives CDR1 SEHNR, CDR2 FQNEAQ (reference sequence). CDR3 loop: CASTPRTGYSGANVLTF. CDR3 in DNA: TGTGCCAGCACCCCTCGGACAGGCTACTCTGGGGCCAACGTCCTGACTTTC.

J is TRBJ2-2 and V is TRBV9, with D perhaps assigned TRBD1 or TRBD2 (5 bases each). Germline loops: CDR1 SGDLS, CDR2 YYNGEE. This CDR3 spans 14 amino acids. Trimming left V 3 bases short and J 6 bases short, with 12 bases between. The CDR3 nucleotides read TGTGCCAGCAGCGACGTGAGGGGTTCCGGGGAGCTGTTTTTT. Its protein product is CASSDVRGSGELFF. The whole variable domain, remainder taken from reference TRBV9 and TRBJ2-2, is DSGVTQTPKHLITATGQRVTLRCSPRSGDLSVYWYQQSLDQGLQFLIQYYNGEERAKGNILERFSAQQFPDLHSELNLSSLELGDSALYFCASSDVRGSGELFFGEGSRLTVL.

This clonotype was recorded many times. This sequence joins TRBV3-1 and TRBJ1-1; D not resolved. Germline CDR1 and CDR2: LGHDT and YNNKEL (reference sequence). The CDR3 consists of 13 residues. Trimming removed 0 bases at V and 5 bases at J, with 7 bases between. The CDR3 nucleotides are TGTGCCAGCAGCCAAGATCCGAGGACTGAAGCTTTCTTT. Translating gives CASSQDPRTEAFF.

To note about this clonotype: A junction boundary mismatches the germline segment, possibly from a read error. The chain couples TRBV7-9 to TRBJ2-7, with 11 bases identical to TRBD1. Germline CDR1 and CDR2: SEHNR and FQNEAQ (reference sequence). The CDR3 spans 15 residues. The CDR3 sequence is CVSSPWDRGFGEQYF. The CDR3 DNA reads TGTGTCAGCAGCCCCTGGGACAGGGGGTTTGGCGAGCAGTACTTC.

J is TRBJ2-1 and V is TRBV11-3; maybe TRBD1 (6 bases). Germline CDR1 reads SGHNT; CDR2 reads YENEEA. The CDR3 consists of 14 residues. Trimming stripped 1 base from V and 5 bases from J, with 9 bases between. The CDR3 reads CASSLVGQNNEQFF. In DNA, the CDR3 is TGTGCCAGCAGCTTAGTTGGACAGAACAATGAGCAGTTCTTC.